The present T cell receptor beta chain was sequenced within a study of beta chain features in type 1 diabetes. Concerning this clone itself: Its specificity is not known.

Study findings and constraints: Shorter templates may be favored by PCR, equally so in patients and controls. Junctions at VDJ sites from type 1 diabetes patients had fewer insertions and more deletions. A potential influence of HLA type upon TCRB rearrangement remained unresolved herein. When Type 1 diabetes patients were examined, their TCRB CDR3s proved moderately but significantly shorter in all four CD4+ subsets. cDNA sequencing could over-represent cells with high TCR expression.

All of the isolated RNA was reverse transcribed, so expressed TCRB transcripts were sequenced. Using immunoSEQ multiplex PCR, the repertoire was profiled, and TCRdb retains in-frame clones only, with some absent. The sample contains around 130,000 clones, roughly 10% of which appear only once. The receptor comes from a young man with type 1 diabetes. The specimen sequenced was central memory CD4+ T cells from blood.

CDR3 in amino acids: CATSSPEAGTDTQYF. CDR3 nucleotide sequence: TGTGCCACCAGCAGTCCGGAGGCCGGGACAGATACGCAGTATTTT. The V and J genes are TRBV15 and TRBJ2-3; TRBD2 might be the D (5 bases). This CDR3 spans 15 amino acids. The V gene lost 3 bases and the J gene lost 3 bases, with 13 bases spanning the gap. The germline V gene has CDR1 LNHNV and CDR2 YYDKDF (reference sequence).